These 29 T cell receptor beta chains were sequenced from one sample in a study of response to subunit inactivated influenza vaccine. TCRdb reprocessed the RT-PCR reads via MiXCR and lists one record per CDR3 protein. The repertoire includes 500,000 to 600,000 distinct CDR3 sequences, approximately 16% of them detected once, and approximately 3% sits in the top ten. The starting material was CD4+ T cells sorted from PBMCs, obtained around 2 years after vaccination. These receptors came from a man in his fifties or sixties who received an inactivated influenza vaccine.

There are many counts of this clonotype. This chain links TRBV7-8 with TRBJ1-2; D possibly corresponds to TRBD1 (6 bases). Germline V lookup: CDR1 SGHVS, CDR2 FQNEAQ. CDR3 size: 15 residues. The V end was cut by 1 base, the J end by 4 bases, with 13 bases between. Here the CDR3 reads CASSLVGQSSYGYTF. CDR3 bases: TGTGCCAGCAGCTTAGTAGGACAGAGTTCCTATGGCTACACCTTC.

This clonotype was picked up a small number of times. The V call is TRBV7-9, the J call TRBJ1-1; 7 bases are a match to TRBD1. The CDR3 is made up of 14 amino acids. The V segment lost 5 bases and the J segment 8 bases; nucleotides outside the gene matches: 11. Germline CDR1 reads SEHNR; CDR2 reads FQNEAQ (reference sequence). This CDR3 is CASSRTGRGGEAFF. DNA for the CDR3: TGTGCCAGCAGCCGGACAGGTCGAGGGGGGGAAGCTTTCTTT. Filled out from reference TRBV7-9 and TRBJ1-1, the complete variable domain reads DTGVSQNPRHKITKRGQNVTFRCDPISEHNRLYWYRQTLGQGPEFLTYFQNEAQLEKSRLLSDRFSAERPKGSFSTLEIQRTEQGDSAMYLCASSRTGRGGEAFFGQGTRLTVV.

The J gene is TRBJ1-1, the V gene TRBV2; TRBD1 matches at 8 bases. The CDR3 extends over 16 amino acids. Per germline, CDR1 SNHLY and CDR2 FYNNEI. V was clipped by 7 bases and J by 4 bases; unmatched bases: 14. The CDR3 here is CASKLTHRGSGTEAFF. The CDR3 DNA follows: TGTGCCAGCAAACTCACCCACAGGGGGTCGGGCACTGAAGCTTTCTTT.

This clonotype occurred a few times. The gene calls are TRBV29-1 and TRBJ1-2; possible D gene TRBD1, 5 bases. Per germline, CDR1 SQVTM and CDR2 ANQGSEA. CDR3 length equals 13 residues. The V and J ends lost 6 bases and 6 bases respectively, with 17 bases between them. In DNA form, the CDR3 reads TGCAGCGTCGGGACTTGGGACGCCCATGGCTACACCTTC. Its translation is CSVGTWDAHGYTF.

This clonotype was seen a few times. The chain's CDR3 is CSARDVAGGQETQYF. The CDR3 DNA reads TGCAGTGCTAGAGATGTAGCGGGGGGGCAAGAGACCCAGTACTTC. The chain has TRBV20-1 and TRBJ2-5; 11 bases map to TRBD2. Germline CDR1 and CDR2: DFQATT and SNEGSKA (reference sequence). V was pared by 0 bases and J by 2 bases, with 2 bases of the junction left unmatched. The CDR3 extends over 15 amino acids.

V gene TRBV25-1 combines with J gene TRBJ2-7; D might be TRBD2 (5 bases). The CDR3 totals 12 residues. Germline CDR1 is MGHDK and CDR2 is SYGVNS. Trimming left V 7 bases short and J 4 bases short, with 11 bases between. For the CDR3, the DNA is TGTGCCAGCAAATTTGGGGAGTACGAGCAGTACTTC. Protein sequence: CASKFGEYEQYF.

This clonotype was counted between two and nine times. V is TRBV28 and J is TRBJ2-3, with D maybe TRBD1 (5 bases). V lost 5 bases, J lost 3 bases, and 15 bases lay in between. Per germline, CDR1 MDHEN and CDR2 SYDVKM. This CDR3 has 15 residues. CDR3 DNA sequence: TGTGCCAGCAGTCCGATGGGGCAACCAACAGATACGCAGTATTTT. This gives the protein CASSPMGQPTDTQYF.

This clonotype was seen a handful of times. The chain uses TRBV20-1 and TRBJ2-1; D possibly corresponds to TRBD2 (5 bases). CDR1 is DFQATT and CDR2 is SNEGSKA in the germline V gene (reference sequence). This CDR3 has 14 residues. Trimming pared 8 bases from V and 0 bases from J, leaving 14 bases between. CDR3 sequence: CSSIATGSYNEQFF. As DNA, the CDR3 is TGCAGTTCTATAGCGACGGGCTCCTACAATGAGCAGTTCTTC.

This clonotype was seen a handful of times. This chain links TRBV7-2 with TRBJ2-5, with D possibly being TRBD2 (6 bases). CDR3 length equals 14 residues. The V end lost 5 bases, the J end lost 7 bases, and 17 bases lay between the germline ends. Per germline, CDR1 SGHTA and CDR2 FQGNSA. CDR3 in amino acids: CASSLTSGSGTQYF. As DNA, the CDR3 is TGTGCCAGCAGCCTGACTAGTGGAAGTGGGACCCAGTACTTC. Drawing the rest from reference TRBV7-2 and TRBJ2-5, the complete variable domain is GAGVSQSPSNKVTEKGKDVELRCDPISGHTALYWYRQSLGQGLEFLIYFQGNSAPDKSGLPSDRFSAERTGGSVSTLTIQRTQQEDSAVYLCASSLTSGSGTQYFGPGTRLLVL.

The chain couples TRBV12-3 or TRBV12-4 to TRBJ1-5; D not certain. V was pared by 6 bases and J by 8 bases, with 11 bases between. The CDR3 totals 12 residues. The CDR3 coding sequence is TGTGCCAGCAGGCCGGACGGGAAGCCCCAGCATTTT. Protein product: CASRPDGKPQHF.

The chain uses TRBV20-1 and TRBJ2-7, with 7 positions matching TRBD1. Trimming removed 6 bases from V and 3 bases from J; junction bases left unmatched: 5. The CDR3 is 12 residues long. Germline lookup yields CDR1 DFQATT and CDR2 SNEGSKA (reference sequence). The chain's CDR3 is CSAGQAVYEQYF. CDR3 DNA sequence: TGCAGTGCAGGACAGGCCGTCTACGAGCAGTACTTC.

The chain links TRBV20-1 to TRBJ2-3; perhaps TRBD2 as D (5 bases). The germline V gene has CDR1 DFQATT and CDR2 SNEGSKA (reference sequence). The CDR3 spans 13 residues. Trimming cost V 5 bases and J 4 bases, with 13 bases left between them. CDR3 in amino acids: CSARTSVPDTQYF. CDR3 nucleotide sequence: TGCAGTGCTCGTACTAGTGTCCCAGATACGCAGTATTTT.

With respect to this clonotype: A junction boundary mismatches the germline segment, possibly from a read error. V is TRBV14 and J is TRBJ2-5; D is undetermined. This CDR3 contains 11 residues. CDR1 and CDR2 (germline): SGHDN, FVKESK. The CDR3 loop is CSSSQEETQYF. Written as DNA, the CDR3 is TGTTCCAGCAGCCAGGAAGAGACCCAGTACTTC.

The V gene is TRBV6-1, the J gene TRBJ2-7; possibly TRBD1 or TRBD2 for D (5 bases each). This CDR3 spans 12 amino acids. Germline assignment: CDR1 MNHNS and CDR2 SASEGT. V lost 4 bases and J 6 bases, leaving 10 bases between the germline ends. The CDR3 DNA follows: TGTGCCAGCAGTGTGAGGGGAAGCGAGCAGTACTTC. Amino acid sequence: CASSVRGSEQYF.

The chain uses TRBV20-1 and TRBJ2-7; 14 nucleotides align to TRBD2. The germline gives CDR1 DFQATT, CDR2 SNEGSKA (reference sequence). CDR3 size: 15 residues. Trimming cost V 5 bases and J 3 bases; bases outside gene matches: 6. CDR3 region: CSAPGTSGSIYEQYF. The CDR3 DNA follows: TGCAGTGCTCCCGGGACTAGCGGGAGTATCTACGAGCAGTACTTC.

This clonotype was counted only a few times. The J gene is TRBJ1-1, the V gene TRBV6-1; 9 positions agree with TRBD1. Germline V CDR1 and CDR2: MNHNS, SASEGT. V was clipped by 8 bases and J by 3 bases; unmatched bases: 7. This CDR3 has 14 residues. In DNA, the CDR3 is TGTGCCAGCGTACAGGGGGCGAAGGACACTGAAGCTTTCTTT. Its translation is CASVQGAKDTEAFF.

This clonotype was counted ten times or more. The J gene is TRBJ2-7, the V gene TRBV29-1, with 9 bases that match TRBD1. This CDR3 has 12 residues. V dropped 7 bases and J dropped 3; count of bases not matched to a gene: 4. Germline assignment: CDR1 SQVTM and CDR2 ANQGSEA. CDR3 DNA sequence: TGCAGCGGGGTGGACAGGGGCTACGAGCAGTACTTC. Its translation is CSGVDRGYEQYF.

This clonotype has a count of ten or more. The V call is TRBV28, the J call TRBJ2-5, with 10 positions matching TRBD2. The CDR3 extends over 20 amino acids. Germline trimming cut 4 bases from V and 4 bases from J; bases unmatched to any gene: 21. The V gene's germline CDR1 is MDHEN and CDR2 SYDVKM. The CDR3 loop is CASSSLRRASGSGGGETQYF. DNA of the CDR3: TGTGCCAGCAGTTCCCTCAGACGGGCTAGCGGGAGCGGAGGGGGAGAGACCCAGTACTTC.

The chain has TRBV7-9 and TRBJ1-6, with TRBD1 matching over 7 bases. V shed 5 bases, J shed 7 bases, and the junction held 11 bases outside the gene matches. Germline CDR1 SEHNR, CDR2 FQNEAQ (reference sequence). The CDR3 loop spans 16 amino acids. The CDR3 bases are TGTGCCAGCAGCCCAAAATCCACAGGGGTCAATTCACCCCTCCACTTT. Its protein is CASSPKSTGVNSPLHF.

This clonotype was seen a handful of times. The V and J genes are TRBV4-3 and TRBJ2-3, with D perhaps matching TRBD1 (6 bases). Germline V gene lookup returns CDR1 LGHNA and CDR2 YSLEER. Trimming pared 2 bases from V and 2 bases from J, leaving 11 bases between. The CDR3 consists of 15 residues. CDR3 nucleotides: TGCGCCAGCAGCCAAAGACAGGTGAACACAGATACGCAGTATTTT. The encoded protein is CASSQRQVNTDTQYF.

Concerning this clonotype itself: A much larger clone differs by one base, so this may be a read error. The chain joins TRBV4-1 to TRBJ2-3; tentatively, D is TRBD1 (5 bases). From germline, CDR1 is MGHRA and CDR2 YSYEKL. This CDR3 is 16 amino acids long. DNA for the CDR3: TGCGCCAGCAGCCCCCCAGGGCAGGGTAGTACAGATACGCAGGATTTT. Its translation: CASSPPGQGSTDTQDF.

J is TRBJ2-1 and V is TRBV20-1; D uncertain. V lost 2 bases and J 0 bases, leaving 11 bases between the germline ends. The CDR3 covers 15 residues. The V gene's germline CDR1 is DFQATT and CDR2 SNEGSKA (reference sequence). CDR3 DNA sequence: TGCAGTGCTAGACTCCCCCATAGCTCCTACAATGAGCAGTTCTTC. Protein sequence: CSARLPHSSYNEQFF.

This clonotype was recorded a few times. The chain is built from TRBV29-1 and TRBJ2-3; 8 bases line up with TRBD1. The CDR3 is 13 residues long. J gave up 1 base and V 7 bases, and 4 bases lay outside the gene matches. The V gene's germline CDR1 is SQVTM and CDR2 ANQGSEA. The DNA of the CDR3 is TGCAGCGCCGCGACAGGGGGCACAGATACGCAGTATTTT. Translating it yields CSAATGGTDTQYF.

The chain's CDR3 is CSVEGVVADTQYF. The CDR3 DNA follows: TGCAGCGTTGAGGGGGTAGTCGCAGATACGCAGTATTTT. V usage is TRBV29-1 and J usage is TRBJ2-3; D tentatively fits TRBD1 or TRBD2 (5 bases each). This CDR3 is built from 13 residues. The germline gives CDR1 SQVTM, CDR2 ANQGSEA. V lost 3 bases, J lost 4 bases, and 11 bases lay in between.

There are many counts of this clonotype. This chain links TRBV5-1 with TRBJ2-1, with 11 bases that match TRBD2. Trimming at V came to 4 bases and at J to 0 bases, leaving 3 bases not matched to a gene. The CDR3 has 16 residues. CDR1 is SGHRS, CDR2 YFSETQ, per germline. The CDR3 reads CASSPGTSGSYNEQFF. Written as DNA, the CDR3 is TGCGCCAGCAGCCCGGGGACTAGCGGCTCCTACAATGAGCAGTTCTTC.

This clonotype has at least ten counts. J is TRBJ2-3 and V is TRBV20-1, with 7 bases that match TRBD1. V shed 6 bases and J 0 bases; nucleotides not matched to a gene: 9. The length of the CDR3 is 15 residues. From germline, CDR1 is DFQATT and CDR2 SNEGSKA (reference sequence). CDR3 loop: CSARDRVLSTDTQYF. In DNA form, the CDR3 reads TGCAGTGCGCGAGACAGGGTCCTTAGCACAGATACGCAGTATTTT.

The rearrangement joins TRBV6-1 to TRBJ2-1, with 12 nucleotides matching TRBD2. Germline V gene lookup returns CDR1 MNHNS and CDR2 SASEGT. The CDR3 has 14 amino acids. V dropped 10 bases and J dropped 6; count of bases not matched to a gene: 7. The CDR3 nucleotides read TGTGCCACCGTCGGACTAGCGGGGATCAATGAGCAGTTCTTC. Its protein is CATVGLAGINEQFF.

There are many counts of this clonotype. This chain uses TRBV11-2 with TRBJ2-7; 9 nucleotides agree with TRBD2. The CDR3 runs to 16 residues. After removal of 6 bases from V and 3 bases from J, the junction contained 12 bases not matched to a gene. Germline V CDR1 and CDR2: SGHAT, FQNNGV. The CDR3 nucleotides are TGTGCCAGCAGTTTGATTCTAGCGGGGACCAGCTACGAGCAGTACTTC. This codes for CASSLILAGTSYEQYF. The variable domain in full, with the rest retrieved from reference TRBV11-2 and TRBJ2-7, is EAGVAQSPRYKIIEKRQSVAFWCNPISGHATLYWYQQILGQGPKLLIQFQNNGVVDDSQLPKDRFSAERLKGVDSTLKIQPAKLEDSAVYLCASSLILAGTSYEQYFGPGTRLTVT.

This clonotype was picked up a small number of times. The rearrangement links TRBV12-3 or TRBV12-4 to TRBJ2-4; no clear D. This CDR3 has 12 amino acids. Trimming took off 2 bases at V and 6 bases at J, with 5 bases between the two ends. The CDR3 DNA follows: TGTGCCAGCAGTTTAAGGGTAAACATTCAGTACTTC. It specifies CASSLRVNIQYF.